What follows are 20 T cell receptor beta chains derived from one specimen sequenced in a study of a mutant IDH1 vaccine in newly diagnosed glioma. Their recognized antigens are unknown. Sequencing was performed with immunoSEQ multiplex PCR; in TCRdb, only in-frame clones are kept and a portion is missing. The table records some 59,000 clones, approximately 89% of them present only once. Time point denoted: week 11, during vaccination. Vaccination used 300 ug of mutant IDH1 20-mer peptide per dose, with topical imiquimod. The sequenced sample was PBMCs, obtained from a glioma patient whose treatment included an IDH1 peptide vaccine. All receptors derive from a man aged 40-49 years with glioma.

V gene TRBV5-4 combines with J gene TRBJ2-6, with D hard to call. This CDR3 comprises 14 residues. Trimming shortened V by 2 bases and J by 0 bases, and 3 bases separated the two germline ends. Germline V gives CDR1 SGHNT, CDR2 YYREEE (reference sequence). CDR3 DNA: TGTGCCAGCAGCTTATTCTCTGGGGCCAACGTCCTGACTTTC. Translating it yields CASSLFSGANVLTF.

The table lists this clone with a count of one. This chain connects TRBV4-1 to TRBJ1-5; no firm D call. CDR1 is MGHRA and CDR2 is YSYEKL in the germline V gene. This CDR3 contains 14 residues. V was cut by 1 base and J by 7 bases, with 11 bases left in between. CDR3 sequence (DNA): TGCGCCAGCAGCCAAGGACAAGGGCGGCAGCCCCAGCATTTT. The encoded protein is CASSQGQGRQPQHF.

In this sample, this clone turned up once. J is TRBJ1-2 and V is TRBV19, with D tentatively TRBD1 (6 bases). CDR1 is LNHDA and CDR2 is SQIVND in the germline V gene (reference sequence). The CDR3 has 13 residues. The V end lost 4 bases, the J end lost 4 bases, and 10 bases lay between the germline ends. Written as DNA, the CDR3 is TGTGCCAGTAGTACGGGGACAAGCTATGGCTACACCTTC. Translated: CASSTGTSYGYTF.

J is TRBJ2-7 and V is TRBV28; D is undetermined. CDR1 and CDR2 (germline): MDHEN, SYDVKM. With 10 bases removed from V and 1 base from J, the gap between germline ends came to 8 bases. The CDR3 extends over 11 amino acids. CDR3 amino acids: CATDSSYEQYF. As DNA, the CDR3 is TGTGCCACCGACTCGTCCTACGAGCAGTACTTC.

The chain couples TRBV5-8 to TRBJ1-3; no reliable D call. Germline V gene data show CDR1 as SGHTS and CDR2 as YDEGEE. V gave up 4 bases and J gave up 2 bases, with 13 bases separating them. The CDR3 covers 15 residues. The DNA of the CDR3 is TGTGCCAGCAGCCCGGGTGTTAGGCCTGGAAACACCATATATTTT. This translates into CASSPGVRPGNTIYF.

This clone was seen more than once but under ten times. J is TRBJ1-2 and V is TRBV7-9, with D hard to call. This CDR3 spans 12 amino acids. V dropped 2 bases and J dropped 8 bases, with 9 bases sitting between them. Germline values: CDR1 SEHNR, CDR2 FQNEAQ (reference sequence). In nucleotides, the CDR3 is TGTGCCAGCAGCTTAAAAGGTGAAGGCTACACCTTC. This sequence encodes CASSLKGEGYTF.

The J gene is TRBJ1-1, the V gene TRBV19, with a weak D call TRBD1 (5 bases). Germline assignment: CDR1 LNHDA and CDR2 SQIVND (reference sequence). The CDR3 totals 15 residues. V lost 4 bases, J lost 8 bases, and 20 bases lay in between. The DNA for the CDR3 is TGTGCCAGTAGTAATGGGGGTGGGGTCGCCGTAGAAGCTTTCTTT. It translates to CASSNGGGVAVEAFF.

The chain has TRBV10-2 and TRBJ1-4; tentatively, D is TRBD1 (5 bases). Trimming removed 4 bases at V and 1 base at J, with 13 bases between. This CDR3 is 16 amino acids long. Per germline, CDR1 WSHSY and CDR2 SAAADI. Written as DNA, the CDR3 is TGCGCCAGCAGTGCGGCAGGGCCAGGAACTAATGAAAAACTGTTTTTT. It translates to CASSAAGPGTNEKLFF.

This sequence joins TRBV2 and TRBJ2-1, with 9 bases lining up with TRBD1. Germline lookup yields CDR1 SNHLY and CDR2 FYNNEI. There are 14 residues in the CDR3. V shed 10 bases, J shed 2 bases, and the junction held 6 bases outside the gene matches. The CDR3 protein is CATKRDRAYNEQFF. The CDR3 nucleotides are TGTGCCACCAAACGGGACAGGGCCTACAATGAGCAGTTCTTC. Supplemented by reference TRBV2 and TRBJ2-1, the full variable domain reads EPEVTQTPSHQVTQMGQEVILRCVPISNHLYFYWYRQILGQKVEFLVSFYNNEISEKSEIFDDQFSVERPDGSNFTLKIRSTKLEDSAMYFCATKRDRAYNEQFFGPGTRLTVL.

This clone was observed a single time. The V gene is TRBV7-9, the J gene TRBJ2-1, with 8 bases lining up with TRBD1. The CDR3 has 17 amino acids. The germline CDR1 and CDR2 sequences are SEHNR and FQNEAQ (reference sequence). The ends lost 5 bases at V and 0 bases at J; junction bases unmatched: 9. The CDR3, as DNA: TGTGCCAGCAGCCAAAATGACAGGGGATTCTCCTACAATGAGCAGTTCTTC. Its protein is CASSQNDRGFSYNEQFF.

The chain combines TRBV12-5 with TRBJ2-5; 9 nucleotides match TRBD1. This CDR3 comprises 13 residues. Germline CDR1 reads LGHNT; CDR2 reads FRNRAP. The V gene end was trimmed by 5 bases and the J gene end by 4 bases; junction bases not matched to a gene: 2. CDR3 region: CASGTGQGETQYF. For the CDR3, the DNA is TGTGCTAGTGGTACGGGACAGGGAGAGACCCAGTACTTC.

CDR3 residues: CASSHLPGQGNEKLFF. The CDR3 nucleotides are TGTGCCAGCAGCCACCTCCCGGGGCAGGGGAATGAAAAACTGTTTTTT. The V call is TRBV14, the J call TRBJ1-4, with a weak D call TRBD1 (6 bases). V was shortened by 3 bases and J by 5 bases, with 16 bases between the two germline ends. Germline loops: CDR1 SGHDN, CDR2 FVKESK. CDR3 length: 16 amino acids.

The genes are TRBV7-8 and TRBJ1-5; 7 bases are a match to TRBD1. This CDR3 is 17 amino acids long. Per germline, CDR1 SGHVS and CDR2 FQNEAQ. Trimming took 5 bases from V and 7 from J; bases not matched to a gene: 17. Here the CDR3 reads CASSPDFGTGAWQPQHF. CDR3 nucleotides: TGTGCCAGCAGCCCGGACTTCGGTACAGGGGCATGGCAGCCCCAGCATTTT.

This chain uses TRBV5-1 with TRBJ2-3, with 13 bases that match TRBD2. J gave up 4 bases and V 3 bases, and 5 bases lay outside the gene matches. CDR3 size: 16 residues. Germline values: CDR1 SGHRS, CDR2 YFSETQ. CDR3 coding DNA: TGCGCCAGCAGCTCTGGACTAGCGGGGGTTGCAGATACGCAGTATTTT. Translation gives CASSSGLAGVADTQYF.

The rearrangement links TRBV4-2 to TRBJ2-2; 12 nucleotides match TRBD2. Per germline, CDR1 LGHNA and CDR2 YNFKEQ. Trimming removed 0 bases from V and 7 bases from J; junction bases left unmatched: 6. The CDR3 is made up of 17 amino acids. CDR3 amino acids: CASSQDALAGGSGELFF. DNA of the CDR3: TGTGCCAGCAGCCAAGATGCCCTAGCGGGAGGGAGCGGGGAGCTGTTTTTT.

The rearrangement links TRBV5-1 to TRBJ2-7, with D unresolved. The V gene lost 0 bases and the J gene lost 2 bases, with 9 bases spanning the gap. The V gene's germline CDR1 is SGHRS and CDR2 YFSETQ. CDR3 length: 14 residues. As DNA, the CDR3 is TGCGCCAGCAGCTTGGCAGAAGGGACCTACGAGCAGTACTTC. It specifies CASSLAEGTYEQYF.

This chain connects TRBV19 to TRBJ1-5; a possible D gene is TRBD1 (5 bases). From germline, CDR1 is LNHDA and CDR2 SQIVND (reference sequence). This CDR3 comprises 14 residues. The V end lost 5 bases, the J end lost 7 bases, and 15 bases lay between the germline ends. The CDR3 here is CASSATGREQPQHF. The DNA for the CDR3 is TGTGCCAGTAGTGCCACAGGCAGGGAGCAGCCCCAGCATTTT.

The genes are TRBV19 and TRBJ2-1, with D possibly TRBD2 on 5 matching bases. Looked up from germline, CDR1 is LNHDA and CDR2 is SQIVND (reference sequence). Trimming stripped 3 bases from V and 2 bases from J, with 14 bases between. There are 16 residues in the CDR3. The CDR3 nucleotides read TGTGCCAGTAGTATCCCTAACCGGGGAGCCTACAATGAGCAGTTCTTC. This gives the protein CASSIPNRGAYNEQFF.

CDR3 sequence: CASSDRTGTYEQYF. In DNA form, the CDR3 reads TGTGCCAGCTCGGATAGGACAGGGACCTACGAGCAGTACTTC. This chain joins TRBV18 and TRBJ2-7, with 8 positions matching TRBD1. The V gene end was trimmed by 6 bases and the J gene end by 2 bases; junction bases not matched to a gene: 6. This CDR3 region has 14 residues. Germline V gives CDR1 KGHSH, CDR2 LQKENI.

This chain links TRBV5-1 with TRBJ1-3, with D perhaps TRBD1 (6 bases). The CDR3 runs to 17 residues. CDR1 SGHRS and CDR2 YFSETQ come from the germline V gene. V lost 2 bases and J lost 1, with 16 bases in between. DNA of the CDR3: TGCGCCAGCAGCTTCGGGCAGTGGGGGGCTTCTGGAAACACCATATATTTT. Translation: CASSFGQWGASGNTIYF.